The rows below give T cell receptor beta chains drawn from one sample of a study of PD-L1 blockade in urothelial cancer. The table came from immunoSEQ multiplex PCR; TCRdb's copy has only in-frame clones and leaves some out. The repertoire holds roughly 47,000 clones, with 79% as singletons. The sequencing used PBMCs, collected around atezolizumab (anti-PD-L1) treatment. These receptor sequences come from a man aged 70 or older with urothelial cancer. Each CDR3 is given with its conserved first and last residue. The order of the fields is clone size, J gene, V gene, D gene, CDR3 protein, CDR3 DNA. A D gene is named only where the DNA matches it firmly. Clone sizes are given selectively: once, few, many, or a class where the clone is expanded.

clone_size: .
j_call: TRBJ1-1
v_call: TRBV30
d_call: .
cdr3_aa: CAWTRGDRLNTEAFF
cdr3_nt: TGTGCCTGGACGCGGGGGGACCGTCTGAACACTGAAGCTTTCTTT

clone_size: .
j_call: TRBJ1-2
v_call: TRBV7-9
d_call: .
cdr3_aa: CASSLVAVYGYTF
cdr3_nt: TGTGCCAGCAGCTTAGTGGCTGTCTATGGCTACACCTTC

clone_size: .
j_call: TRBJ2-7
v_call: TRBV29-1
d_call: TRBD2
cdr3_aa: CSVSSSGSSYEQYF
cdr3_nt: TGCAGCGTTTCCTCTAGCGGGAGCTCCTACGAGCAGTACTTC

clone_size: .
j_call: TRBJ1-3
v_call: TRBV5-1
d_call: .
cdr3_aa: CASSLAGYGNTIYF
cdr3_nt: TGCGCCAGCAGCTTGGCAGGGTACGGAAACACCATATATTTT

clone_size: few
j_call: TRBJ2-1
v_call: TRBV13
d_call: .
cdr3_aa: CASSLSWGLPQGNEQFF
cdr3_nt: TGTGCCAGCAGCTTATCGTGGGGGCTCCCCCAGGGGAATGAGCAGTTCTTC

clone_size: .
j_call: TRBJ2-3
v_call: TRBV27
d_call: .
cdr3_aa: CASSLLADLSTDTQYF
cdr3_nt: TGTGCCAGCAGTTTATTAGCGGACTTAAGCACAGATACGCAGTATTTT

clone_size: .
j_call: TRBJ1-3
v_call: TRBV18
d_call: .
cdr3_aa: CASSSEAGGSGNTIYF
cdr3_nt: TGTGCCAGCTCATCGGAGGCCGGTGGGTCTGGAAACACCATATATTTT

clone_size: .
j_call: TRBJ1-5
v_call: TRBV6-1
d_call: TRBD1
cdr3_aa: CASSPTGQDNQPQHF
cdr3_nt: TGTGCCAGCAGCCCCACGGGACAGGATAATCAGCCCCAGCATTTT

clone_size: once
j_call: TRBJ2-7
v_call: TRBV7-9
d_call: .
cdr3_aa: CASSLLGASSYEQYF
cdr3_nt: TGTGCCAGCAGCTTACTAGGCGCAAGCTCCTACGAGCAGTACTTC

clone_size: .
j_call: TRBJ1-5
v_call: TRBV5-6
d_call: TRBD1
cdr3_aa: CASSLRAGTGGMPQHF
cdr3_nt: TGTGCCAGCAGCTTGCGGGCGGGGACAGGGGGGATGCCCCAGCATTTT

clone_size: .
j_call: TRBJ2-1
v_call: TRBV13
d_call: TRBD2
cdr3_aa: CASSSSGSPYNEQFF
cdr3_nt: TGTGCCAGCAGCTCTAGCGGGAGCCCCTACAATGAGCAGTTCTTC

clone_size: .
j_call: TRBJ1-1
v_call: TRBV10-2
d_call: .
cdr3_aa: CASSVRGTEAFF
cdr3_nt: TGCGCCAGCAGTGTTCGGGGGACTGAAGCTTTCTTT

clone_size: .
j_call: TRBJ2-5
v_call: TRBV2
d_call: .
cdr3_aa: CATIGTLEETQYF
cdr3_nt: TGTGCCACCATCGGGACTTTAGAAGAGACCCAGTACTTC

clone_size: .
j_call: TRBJ1-1
v_call: TRBV23-1
d_call: .
cdr3_aa: CASSLYTGNTEAFF
cdr3_nt: TGCGCCAGCAGTCTCTATACAGGGAACACTGAAGCTTTCTTT

clone_size: once
j_call: TRBJ2-7
v_call: TRBV5-1
d_call: TRBD1
cdr3_aa: CASSPGDRAEQYF
cdr3_nt: TGCGCCAGCAGCCCAGGGGACAGGGCCGAGCAGTACTTC

clone_size: .
j_call: TRBJ1-1
v_call: TRBV28
d_call: TRBD1
cdr3_aa: CASSSPGQGSSDEAFF
cdr3_nt: TGTGCCAGCAGTTCCCCGGGACAGGGGAGCTCGGATGAAGCTTTCTTT

clone_size: .
j_call: TRBJ2-5
v_call: TRBV2
d_call: TRBD1
cdr3_aa: CASTRQGAGETQYF
cdr3_nt: TGTGCCAGCACGAGACAGGGGGCTGGTGAGACCCAGTACTTC

clone_size: once
j_call: TRBJ2-7
v_call: TRBV19
d_call: .
cdr3_aa: CASSTGYGEGQYF
cdr3_nt: TGTGCCAGTAGTACAGGATACGGGGAAGGACAGTACTTC

clone_size: .
j_call: TRBJ2-3
v_call: TRBV15
d_call: .
cdr3_aa: CATSRDLPSTDTQYF
cdr3_nt: TGTGCCACCAGCAGAGATCTACCTAGCACAGATACGCAGTATTTT

clone_size: .
j_call: TRBJ1-1
v_call: TRBV10-3
d_call: TRBD1
cdr3_aa: CAITDRASYHTEAFF
cdr3_nt: TGTGCCATTACCGACAGGGCATCATATCACACTGAAGCTTTCTTT

clone_size: .
j_call: TRBJ1-5
v_call: TRBV5-1
d_call: TRBD1
cdr3_aa: CASSLTGGASDQPQHF
cdr3_nt: TGCGCCAGCAGCTTGACAGGGGGCGCTTCGGATCAGCCCCAGCATTTT

clone_size: .
j_call: TRBJ2-6
v_call: TRBV21-1
d_call: .
cdr3_aa: CASSAGGPRWSGANVLTF
cdr3_nt: TGTGCCAGCAGTGCGGGAGGGCCAAGATGGTCTGGGGCCAACGTCCTGACTTTC

clone_size: .
j_call: TRBJ1-6
v_call: TRBV9
d_call: .
cdr3_aa: CASSTSSYNSPLHF
cdr3_nt: TGTGCCAGCTCGACAAGCTCCTATAATTCACCCCTCCACTTT

clone_size: .
j_call: TRBJ2-7
v_call: TRBV5-1
d_call: TRBD2
cdr3_aa: CASSLGALAGEQYF
cdr3_nt: TGCGCCAGCAGCTTGGGCGCGCTAGCGGGAGAGCAGTACTTC

clone_size: once
j_call: TRBJ2-7
v_call: TRBV19
d_call: .
cdr3_aa: CASSNTGSYEQYF
cdr3_nt: TGTGCCAGTAGTAACACAGGGTCCTACGAGCAGTACTTC

clone_size: .
j_call: TRBJ1-1
v_call: TRBV4-1
d_call: TRBD1
cdr3_aa: CASSQPASRGAITEAFF
cdr3_nt: TGCGCCAGCAGCCAACCCGCATCCAGGGGGGCAATCACTGAAGCTTTCTTT

clone_size: .
j_call: TRBJ2-7
v_call: TRBV7-3
d_call: .
cdr3_aa: CASSLTPEGYEQYF
cdr3_nt: TGTGCCAGCAGCTTAACCCCAGAGGGCTACGAGCAGTACTTC

clone_size: .
j_call: TRBJ2-1
v_call: TRBV29-1
d_call: .
cdr3_aa: CSVDWAIVYNEQFF
cdr3_nt: TGCAGCGTTGATTGGGCCATAGTCTACAATGAGCAGTTCTTC

clone_size: .
j_call: TRBJ1-1
v_call: TRBV11-3
d_call: .
cdr3_aa: CASSLSGRNTEAFF
cdr3_nt: TGTGCCAGCAGCTTAAGCGGCAGGAACACTGAAGCTTTCTTT

clone_size: .
j_call: TRBJ1-4
v_call: TRBV28
d_call: .
cdr3_aa: CASSLRGAGEKLFF
cdr3_nt: TGTGCCAGCAGTTTGCGGGGGGCGGGTGAAAAACTGTTTTTT

clone_size: .
j_call: TRBJ2-5
v_call: TRBV18
d_call: .
cdr3_aa: CASSPSRETQYF
cdr3_nt: TGTGCCAGCTCACCGTCTAGAGAGACCCAGTACTTC

clone_size: .
j_call: TRBJ1-1
v_call: TRBV5-1
d_call: .
cdr3_aa: CASSFTSTGTEAFF
cdr3_nt: TGCGCCAGCAGCTTCACCTCCACTGGCACTGAAGCTTTCTTT

clone_size: once
j_call: TRBJ2-1
v_call: TRBV5-4
d_call: .
cdr3_aa: CASSLGQSGPDEQFF
cdr3_nt: TGTGCCAGCAGCTTGGGGCAGTCAGGGCCGGATGAGCAGTTCTTC

clone_size: few
j_call: TRBJ1-1
v_call: TRBV5-4
d_call: TRBD1
cdr3_aa: CASSFPTGTGFNEAFF
cdr3_nt: TGTGCCAGCAGCTTTCCAACCGGGACAGGGTTTAATGAAGCTTTCTTT

clone_size: .
j_call: TRBJ1-2
v_call: TRBV28
d_call: .
cdr3_aa: CAYGGPAVYGYTF
cdr3_nt: TGTGCCTACGGGGGGCCCGCGGTCTATGGCTACACCTTC

clone_size: .
j_call: TRBJ1-4
v_call: TRBV19
d_call: .
cdr3_aa: CASSRGSTNEKLFF
cdr3_nt: TGTGCCAGTAGTAGAGGATCAACTAATGAAAAACTGTTTTTT

clone_size: .
j_call: TRBJ1-1
v_call: TRBV5-1
d_call: .
cdr3_aa: CASSPTGGEAFF
cdr3_nt: TGCGCCAGCAGCCCTACGGGGGGTGAAGCTTTCTTT

clone_size: few
j_call: TRBJ2-7
v_call: TRBV4-1
d_call: .
cdr3_aa: CASSQVFPGLPTYEQYF
cdr3_nt: TGCGCCAGCAGCCAAGTTTTCCCGGGACTCCCTACCTACGAGCAGTACTTC

clone_size: .
j_call: TRBJ2-7
v_call: TRBV6-1
d_call: .
cdr3_aa: CASGQTYEQYF
cdr3_nt: TGTGCCAGCGGGCAGACCTACGAGCAGTACTTC

clone_size: .
j_call: TRBJ1-2
v_call: TRBV18
d_call: .
cdr3_aa: CASSPGEAGDGYTF
cdr3_nt: TGTGCCAGCTCACCGGGTGAGGCAGGGGATGGCTACACCTTC

clone_size: .
j_call: TRBJ1-2
v_call: TRBV11-2
d_call: .
cdr3_aa: CASSFPPGVGYTF
cdr3_nt: TGTGCCAGCAGCTTCCCCCCAGGGGTGGGCTACACCTTC

clone_size: .
j_call: TRBJ2-7
v_call: TRBV5-1
d_call: .
cdr3_aa: CASPGDSEQYF
cdr3_nt: TGCGCCAGCCCGGGCGACAGCGAGCAGTACTTC

clone_size: .
j_call: TRBJ2-7
v_call: TRBV19
d_call: TRBD1
cdr3_aa: CASSEGQGAYEQYF
cdr3_nt: TGTGCCAGTAGCGAAGGACAGGGGGCCTACGAGCAGTACTTC

clone_size: .
j_call: TRBJ2-1
v_call: TRBV6-1
d_call: .
cdr3_aa: CASSDLLGGLSYNEQFF
cdr3_nt: TGTGCCAGCAGTGATCTCCTTGGCGGGTTATCCTACAATGAGCAGTTCTTC

clone_size: .
j_call: TRBJ2-1
v_call: TRBV10-3
d_call: TRBD1
cdr3_aa: CAISSGQLYNEQFF
cdr3_nt: TGTGCCATCAGTTCGGGACAGCTCTACAATGAGCAGTTCTTC

clone_size: .
j_call: TRBJ1-2
v_call: TRBV5-1
d_call: TRBD1
cdr3_aa: CASSLGLGQGSYGYTF
cdr3_nt: TGCGCCAGCAGCTTGGGCCTTGGACAGGGTAGCTATGGCTACACCTTC

clone_size: .
j_call: TRBJ2-3
v_call: TRBV10-2
d_call: TRBD2
cdr3_aa: CASSGTSGGTQYF
cdr3_nt: TGCGCCAGCAGTGGTACTAGCGGAGGTACGCAGTATTTT

clone_size: few
j_call: TRBJ2-7
v_call: TRBV5-1
d_call: TRBD1
cdr3_aa: CASSLAPSDRGKTYEQYF
cdr3_nt: TGCGCCAGCAGCTTGGCTCCCTCGGACAGGGGAAAAACCTACGAGCAGTACTTC

clone_size: .
j_call: TRBJ2-7
v_call: TRBV18
d_call: TRBD2
cdr3_aa: CASSVLAGGSYEQYF
cdr3_nt: TGTGCCAGCTCCGTCCTAGCGGGAGGTTCCTACGAGCAGTACTTC

clone_size: .
j_call: TRBJ2-1
v_call: TRBV28
d_call: TRBD1
cdr3_aa: CATSTGATEQFF
cdr3_nt: TGTGCCACATCGACAGGGGCGACTGAGCAGTTCTTC

clone_size: medium-sized
j_call: TRBJ2-3
v_call: TRBV11-3
d_call: .
cdr3_aa: CASSFGGVTDTQYF
cdr3_nt: TGTGCCAGCAGCTTCGGAGGGGTAACAGATACGCAGTATTTT

clone_size: .
j_call: TRBJ1-2
v_call: TRBV28
d_call: TRBD1
cdr3_aa: CASSRQGAYYGYTF
cdr3_nt: TGTGCCAGCAGTCGTCAGGGGGCTTACTATGGCTACACCTTC

clone_size: .
j_call: TRBJ2-2
v_call: TRBV9
d_call: .
cdr3_aa: CASSPGSWPGELFF
cdr3_nt: TGTGCCAGCAGCCCCGGGAGTTGGCCCGGGGAGCTGTTTTTT

clone_size: few
j_call: TRBJ2-3
v_call: TRBV5-1
d_call: .
cdr3_aa: CASSLGVLGTDTQYF
cdr3_nt: TGCGCCAGCAGCTTAGGGGTTTTGGGCACAGATACGCAGTATTTT

clone_size: .
j_call: TRBJ2-3
v_call: TRBV5-5
d_call: .
cdr3_aa: CASSLGPATDTQYF
cdr3_nt: TGTGCCAGCAGCTTGGGCCCTGCGACAGATACGCAGTATTTT

clone_size: .
j_call: TRBJ1-5
v_call: TRBV6-6
d_call: .
cdr3_aa: CASSYEGNQPQHF
cdr3_nt: TGTGCCAGCAGTTACGAGGGAAATCAGCCCCAGCATTTT

clone_size: .
j_call: TRBJ1-4
v_call: TRBV5-1
d_call: .
cdr3_aa: CASSPNIRGAVEKLFF
cdr3_nt: TGCGCCAGCAGCCCGAACATCAGGGGTGCTGTTGAAAAACTGTTTTTT

clone_size: .
j_call: TRBJ2-1
v_call: TRBV7-8
d_call: TRBD2
cdr3_aa: CASSFPLAGGPNEQFF
cdr3_nt: TGTGCCAGCAGCTTCCCACTAGCGGGAGGGCCCAATGAGCAGTTCTTC